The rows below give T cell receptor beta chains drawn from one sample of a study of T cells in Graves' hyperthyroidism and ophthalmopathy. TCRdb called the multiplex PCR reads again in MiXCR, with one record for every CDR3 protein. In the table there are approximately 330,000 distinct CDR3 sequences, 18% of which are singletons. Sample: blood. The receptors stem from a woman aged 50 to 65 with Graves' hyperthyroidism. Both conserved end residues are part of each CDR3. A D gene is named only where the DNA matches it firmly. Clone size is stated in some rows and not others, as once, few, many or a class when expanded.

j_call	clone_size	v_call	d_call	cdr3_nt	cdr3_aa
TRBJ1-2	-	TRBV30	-	TGTGCCTGGAGTTCCCCGGCTTTATATGGCTACACCTTC	CAWSSPALYGYTF
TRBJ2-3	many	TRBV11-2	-	TGTGCCAGCAGCTTAGTGATGGGCATAGATACGCAGTATTTT	CASSLVMGIDTQYF
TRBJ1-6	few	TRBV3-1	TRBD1	TGTGCCAGCAGCCACCGGGACAGGTCGAACTTCTATAATTCACCCCTCCACTTT	CASSHRDRSNFYNSPLHF
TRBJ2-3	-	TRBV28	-	TGTGCCAGCAGTTTGTTGAGCGGAAACACAGATACGCAGTATTTT	CASSLLSGNTDTQYF
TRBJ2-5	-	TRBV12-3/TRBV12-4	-	TGTGCCAGCAGTTTGGGACTTTCGGCGGGAGAGACCCAGTACTTC	CASSLGLSAGETQYF
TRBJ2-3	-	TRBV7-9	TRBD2	TGTGCCAGCAGCTTGTACAGCGGGGGGGGCACAGATACGCAGTATTTT	CASSLYSGGGTDTQYF
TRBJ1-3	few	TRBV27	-	TGTGCCAGCAAAACCGGCCTTGGCGGAAACACCATATATTTT	CASKTGLGGNTIYF
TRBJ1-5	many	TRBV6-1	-	TGTGCCAGCAGTAACGGTGGAGTGGTAGAGCCCCAGCATTTT	CASSNGGVVEPQHF
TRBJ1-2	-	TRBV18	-	TGTGCCAGCTCACGACCGGGGAATTATGGCTACACCTTC	CASSRPGNYGYTF
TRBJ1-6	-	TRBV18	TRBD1	TGTGCCAGCGGCGACAGGGGGGTTCAATATTCACCCCTCCACTTT	CASGDRGVQYSPLHF
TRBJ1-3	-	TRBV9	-	TGTGCCAGCAGCTCCCTAGAGAAAGGGGGATCTGGAAACACCATATATTTT	CASSSLEKGGSGNTIYF
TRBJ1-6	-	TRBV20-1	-	TGCAGTGCTAGAGATCCAGTTTTAGGGCAGGGCCATAATTCACCCCTCCACTTT	CSARDPVLGQGHNSPLHF
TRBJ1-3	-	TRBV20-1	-	TGCAGTGCCTCCAACGAGAGGGCTGGAAACACCATATATTTT	CSASNERAGNTIYF
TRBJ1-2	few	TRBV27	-	TGTGCCAGCAGTTTATTAGGCGGTCCCTATGGCTACACCTTC	CASSLLGGPYGYTF
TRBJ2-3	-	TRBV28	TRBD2	TGTGCCAGCAGTTCCGGGGCGCGGGAGGGCACAGATACGCAGTATTTT	CASSSGAREGTDTQYF
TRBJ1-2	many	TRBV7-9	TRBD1	TGTGCCAGCAGCTTAGGGACAGGGGACGTCTATGGCTACACCTTC	CASSLGTGDVYGYTF
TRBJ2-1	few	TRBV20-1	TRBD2	TGCAGTGCTGGGGGACTAGCGGGAGATCCCTACAATGAGCAGTTCTTC	CSAGGLAGDPYNEQFF
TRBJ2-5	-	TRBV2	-	TGTGCCAGCAGTGAAGACAGGGTGCTAGAGACCCAGTACTTC	CASSEDRVLETQYF
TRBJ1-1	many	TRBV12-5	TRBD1	TGTGCTAGTGGTTTGGTACAGTCCTACAGGGGGAACACTGAAGCTTTCTTT	CASGLVQSYRGNTEAFF
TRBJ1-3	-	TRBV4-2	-	TGTGCCAGCAGCCAAGATAAGCAGCCTGGAAACACCATATATTTT	CASSQDKQPGNTIYF
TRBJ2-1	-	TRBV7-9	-	TGTGCCAGCAGCCAGATCGGTAATCACGATGAGCAGTTCTTC	CASSQIGNHDEQFF
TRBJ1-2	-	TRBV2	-	TGTGCCAGCAGTGAAGACAGGGCCGGCTATGGCTACACCTTC	CASSEDRAGYGYTF
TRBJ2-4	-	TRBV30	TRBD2	TGTGCCTGGAGCCGTACCGGGGGGGTCGTTCAGTACTTC	CAWSRTGGVVQYF
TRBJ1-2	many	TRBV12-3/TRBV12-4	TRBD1	TGTGCCAGCAGCACGACAGGGGACTATGGCTACACCTTC	CASSTTGDYGYTF
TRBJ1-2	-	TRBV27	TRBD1	TGTGCCAGCAGTTCGACAGGGGGCACTTTAAATGGCTACACCTTC	CASSSTGGTLNGYTF
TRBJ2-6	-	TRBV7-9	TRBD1	TGTGCCAGCAGCTTAGGCCCCCAGGGACAGGGCTCTGGGGCCAACGTCCTGACTTTC	CASSLGPQGQGSGANVLTF
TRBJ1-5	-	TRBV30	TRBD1	TGTGCCTGGAGTGCGGGACAGAGTAGCAATCAGCCCCAGCATTTT	CAWSAGQSSNQPQHF
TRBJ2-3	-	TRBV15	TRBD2	TGTGCCACCAGCAGAGGGACTAGCGGGAGTACAGATACGCAGTATTTT	CATSRGTSGSTDTQYF
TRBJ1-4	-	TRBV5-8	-	TGTGCCAGCAGCTCAGAATCCGCGGGTAATGAAAAACTGTTTTTT	CASSSESAGNEKLFF